What follows describes a single T cell receptor beta chain. As yet, its antigen is unknown. The data derive from a study of cytomegalovirus exposure and HLA in healthy donors. The study, taken as a whole, reports: Across donors, most TCRs were seen rarely, yet some public ones were widespread.

The PCR had 60 Vbeta and 13 Jbeta primers. Clones were read by immunoSEQ multiplex PCR, and TCRdb kept only the in-frame ones, dropping some. Here the sample spans about 160,000 clones, approximately 80% being singletons. The V gene's germline CDR1 is MDHEN and CDR2 SYDVKM. The CDR3 spans 14 residues. Trimming took off 10 bases at V and 4 bases at J, with 19 bases between the two ends. The sequencing sample was made of PBMCs. The genes are TRBV28 and TRBJ2-5, with a tentative D call TRBD2 (5 bases). This clonotype was sampled from a man aged 30 to 39 in good health and CMV-seronegative. Here the CDR3 DNA reads TGTGCCACCTCCCCGGGCCCACGGGGAGAGACCCAGTACTTC. Protein: CATSPGPRGETQYF.